What follows is one TCR beta chain and its context. The sample comes from a study of patients and donors after allogeneic stem cell transplantation. TCRdb passed the RT-PCR reads through MiXCR, listing each CDR3 protein once. There are roughly 880,000 distinct CDR3 sequences in the sample; approximately 19% occur only once, and about 6% lies in the top ten. V shed 11 bases, J shed 4 bases, and the junction held 7 bases outside the gene matches. Germline-derived CDR1 and CDR2 are SGHTA and FQGNSA. The CDR3 contains 13 residues. The chain has TRBV7-2 and TRBJ2-2; 7 bases are a match to TRBD2. This clonotype originated in a human donor who was either an allogeneic HSCT recipient or a stem cell or donor lymphocyte infusion donor (not recorded which). It is not recorded whose cells these are; they may come from a transplant donor. The material sequenced was blood, either unsorted or a sorted T cell fraction (not recorded which). The CDR3 coding sequence is TGTGCCGCGGGGGAACGCGGCACCGGGGAGCTGTTTTTT. It translates to CAAGERGTGELFF.